These 20 T cell receptor beta chains originate from one sample sequenced in a study of shared clonotypes between healthy human individuals (TCRdb year 2020). Receptors were amplified or captured by the immunoSEQ multiplex PCR assay. TCRdb provides this immuneACCESS table in a form limited to in-frame rearrangements. Some clones are lacking; in checked studies, under half of them reflect an unresolved V gene, and why the rest are absent is not known. The sample data list more than 1 million clones, and 75% to 85% of these were observed just once. The top ten clonotypes cover 0.4% to 0.55% of the sample. The sequencing input was memory CD4+ T cells from PBMCs. The cell subset or site label on this specimen signifies: CD45RA-negative fraction. These receptors were collected from a man between 18 and 29 years old in good health. Some clones in this sample may be carry-over from other donors' samples.

The CDR3 region is CASSQGTPAKNIQYF. CDR3 nucleotide sequence: TGCGCCAGCAGCCAGGGGACCCCAGCCAAAAACATTCAGTACTTC. This sequence joins TRBV4-3 and TRBJ2-4; D is perhaps TRBD1 or TRBD2 (5 bases each). The germline gives CDR1 LGHNA, CDR2 YSLEER. V was clipped by 3 bases and J by 0 bases, with 9 bases between them. The CDR3 runs 15 residues.

The chain carries TRBV5-6 and TRBJ1-5; 7 bases map to TRBD1. Germline values: CDR1 SGHDT, CDR2 YYEEEE. Trimming removed 1 base from V and 0 bases from J; junction bases left unmatched: 7. The CDR3 has 17 amino acids. CDR3 bases: TGTGCCAGCAGCTTGAGGGGGACAGACTATAGCAATCAGCCCCAGCATTTT. Translated, it gives CASSLRGTDYSNQPQHF.

This chain joins TRBV6-6 and TRBJ2-1; a possible D gene is TRBD1 (6 bases). V was cut by 7 bases and J by 15 bases, with 22 bases left in between. Germline values: CDR1 MNHNY, CDR2 SVGAGI (reference sequence). CDR3 size: 13 residues. Here the CDR3 reads CASKDSFLPPRFF. The CDR3 DNA sequence: TGTGCCAGCAAGGACAGCTTCCTTCCTCCTCGGTTCTTC.

The V and J genes are TRBV5-6 and TRBJ2-7, with D tentatively TRBD1 (6 bases). Trimming left V 0 bases short and J 6 bases short, with 13 bases between. Germline V gene sequence: CDR1 SGHDT, CDR2 YYEEEE. This CDR3 is built from 14 residues. The CDR3 region has the DNA TGTGCCAGCAGCTTGGGTGGACAGACGTCCGAGCAGTACTTC. This codes for CASSLGGQTSEQYF.

The chain joins TRBV5-1 to TRBJ2-2, with no clear D. From germline, CDR1 is SGHRS and CDR2 YFSETQ. V was clipped by 7 bases and J by 2 bases, with 6 bases between them. The CDR3 sequence is 12 residues long. CDR3 DNA sequence: TGCGCCAGCGGTGTTAACACCGGGGAGCTGTTTTTT. Encoded protein: CASGVNTGELFF. Full variable domain (remainder filled in from reference TRBV5-1 and TRBJ2-2): KAGVTQTPRYLIKTRGQQVTLSCSPISGHRSVSWYQQTPGQGLQFLFEYFSETQRNKGNFPGRFSGRQFSNSRSEMNVSTLELGDSALYLCASGVNTGELFFGEGSRLTVL.

Details on this clone: Within the sample, other DNA sequences also encode this same CDR3. The V call is TRBV20-1, the J call TRBJ2-7, with D unresolved. Germline V CDR1 and CDR2: DFQATT, SNEGSKA (reference sequence). The CDR3 is 11 amino acids. Trimming took off 3 bases at V and 3 bases at J, with 6 bases between the two ends. CDR3 DNA sequence: TGCAGTGCTAGCCCGGGCTACGAGCAGTACTTC. Residues: CSASPGYEQYF.

The V call is TRBV6-1, the J call TRBJ2-5; no firm D call. Germline values: CDR1 MNHNS, CDR2 SASEGT. This CDR3 has 13 amino acids. V was trimmed by 8 bases and J by 1 base, leaving 11 bases between them. The CDR3 DNA sequence: TGTGCCAGCGTCTTCCCAATCCAAGAGACCCAGTACTTC. This encodes CASVFPIQETQYF.

J is TRBJ2-7 and V is TRBV6-1; 7 positions agree with TRBD1. After removal of 6 bases from V and 5 bases from J, the junction contained 10 bases not matched to a gene. The CDR3 totals 14 residues. CDR1 and CDR2 (germline): MNHNS, SASEGT. The CDR3 region is CASRRTGLFNEQYF. The DNA of the CDR3 is TGTGCCAGCAGAAGGACAGGACTGTTTAACGAGCAGTACTTC.

Note on this clone: A much larger clone lies a single base off, so this may be a read error. The J gene is TRBJ2-5, the V gene TRBV9; 7 nucleotides agree with TRBD1. The CDR3 spans 13 residues. Trimming removed 4 bases from V and 3 bases from J; junction bases left unmatched: 3. Germline CDR1 and CDR2: SGDLS and YYNGEE. Written as DNA, the CDR3 is TGTGCCAGCAGCTTCGGGACAGAAGAGACCCAGTACTTC. Translated, it gives CASSFGTEETQYF.

The chain combines TRBV2 with TRBJ1-5; D is uncertain. CDR3 length: 15 amino acids. Germline CDR1 and CDR2: SNHLY and FYNNEI. Trimming removed 8 bases at V and 0 bases at J, with 14 bases between. The CDR3 is CASGDHIYSNQPQHF. The CDR3 DNA is TGTGCCAGCGGCGATCACATCTATAGCAATCAGCCCCAGCATTTT.

The rearrangement joins TRBV4-1 to TRBJ1-1; D may be TRBD1 (6 bases). Germline CDR1 is MGHRA and CDR2 is YSYEKL. V lost 8 bases and J lost 10, with 23 bases in between. This CDR3 is built from 14 residues. The CDR3: CASGGDRAAVGAFF. In DNA, the CDR3 is TGCGCCAGCGGGGGCGACCGGGCCGCAGTCGGAGCTTTCTTT.

In this sample, this clone turned up many times. J is TRBJ1-2 and V is TRBV29-1, with a tentative D call TRBD1 (5 bases). V was shortened by 4 bases and J by 7 bases, with 13 bases between the two germline ends. CDR1 and CDR2 (germline): SQVTM, ANQGSEA. The CDR3 sequence is 12 residues long. CDR3 sequence reads: CSVVQAESGYTF. The CDR3 DNA reads as TGCAGCGTTGTACAGGCTGAGAGTGGCTACACCTTC.

The chain uses TRBV18 and TRBJ1-4; 7 bases line up with TRBD1. V gave up 5 bases and J gave up 5 bases; unmatched junction bases: 11. The CDR3 consists of 16 residues. Germline V CDR1 and CDR2: KGHSH, LQKENI. CDR3 nucleotides: TGTGCCAGCTCATGGGCAAGGGGACAGAAGAATGAAAAACTGTTTTTT. Its protein product is CASSWARGQKNEKLFF.

The chain employs TRBV5-1 and TRBJ1-3, with D possibly being TRBD1 (5 bases). This CDR3 spans 17 amino acids. Germline V gene sequence: CDR1 SGHRS, CDR2 YFSETQ. V lost 5 bases and J 4 bases, leaving 22 bases between the germline ends. As DNA, the CDR3 is TGCGCCAGCAGTGGGACGGCGGGCCAACCCATAGGAAACACCATATATTTT. Its translation: CASSGTAGQPIGNTIYF. Full variable domain (missing parts from reference TRBV5-1 and TRBJ1-3): KAGVTQTPRYLIKTRGQQVTLSCSPISGHRSVSWYQQTPGQGLQFLFEYFSETQRNKGNFPGRFSGRQFSNSRSEMNVSTLELGDSALYLCASSGTAGQPIGNTIYFGEGSWLTVV.

The chain joins TRBV6-1 to TRBJ1-1; 10 bases map to TRBD1. The trim removed 4 bases at V and 1 base at J, leaving 0 bases unmatched. This CDR3 is built from 14 residues. Per the germline V gene, CDR1 is MNHNS and CDR2 is SASEGT. The CDR3: CASSGQGANTEAFF. The CDR3 region has the DNA TGTGCCAGCAGTGGACAGGGGGCGAACACTGAAGCTTTCTTT.

This chain connects TRBV9 to TRBJ1-5, with a tentative D call TRBD1 (5 bases). There are 13 residues in the CDR3. Trimming took 3 bases from V and 10 from J, leaving 14 bases between them. The germline CDR1 and CDR2 sequences are SGDLS and YYNGEE. The CDR3 nucleotides read TGTGCCAGCAGCGACAACCGGGGGGAACCCCAGCATTTT. Its translation: CASSDNRGEPQHF.

This chain connects TRBV5-1 to TRBJ1-3; D call uncertain. V lost 0 bases and J 1 base, leaving 14 bases between the germline ends. CDR3 size: 17 residues. The V gene's germline CDR1 is SGHRS and CDR2 YFSETQ. Written as DNA, the CDR3 is TGCGCCAGCAGCTTGGCCGTGATAGGGCAGTCTGGAAACACCATATATTTT. Amino acid sequence: CASSLAVIGQSGNTIYF.

The chain is built from TRBV18 and TRBJ1-1; the D is unclear. V was trimmed by 6 bases and J by 6 bases, leaving 14 bases between them. Germline CDR1 is KGHSH and CDR2 is LQKENI. The CDR3 totals 13 residues. CDR3: CASSSTLDAEAFF. The CDR3 DNA is TGTGCCAGCTCGTCTACACTAGACGCTGAAGCTTTCTTT.

This rearrangement joins TRBV20-1 to TRBJ2-1; D is unresolved. V dropped 5 bases and J dropped 10 bases, with 9 bases sitting between them. Germline V gene data show CDR1 as DFQATT and CDR2 as SNEGSKA (reference sequence). The CDR3 totals 10 residues. The CDR3 region is CSAPSFEQFF. The CDR3 DNA sequence: TGCAGTGCTCCCTCGTTCGAGCAGTTCTTC.

The chain recombines TRBV6-5 with TRBJ2-7; the D is unclear. Germline V gives CDR1 MNHEY, CDR2 SVGAGI. V lost 4 bases and J 2 bases, leaving 9 bases between the germline ends. This CDR3 has 13 amino acids. The CDR3 coding sequence is TGTGCCAGCAGTTCCCCGGCTACCTACGAGCAGTACTTC. This encodes CASSSPATYEQYF.